The next 10 T cell receptor beta chains were all read from a single sample in a study of beta chain features in type 1 diabetes. As every portion of the isolated RNA was reverse transcribed, the sequencing read expressed TCRB transcripts. Measured with immunoSEQ multiplex PCR; TCRdb has only the in-frame clones, and not every one. In the table there are around 500,000 clones, 10% to 12% of which are singletons. The sample consisted of naive CD4+ T cells from blood. All receptors derive from a woman aged 18-29 years in good health.

This clone was seen a handful of times. The chain carries TRBV4-1 and TRBJ2-5; the D gene is possibly TRBD2 (5 bases). Trimming took 3 bases from V and 5 from J, leaving 13 bases between them. Germline lookup yields CDR1 MGHRA and CDR2 YSYEKL. The CDR3 loop spans 14 amino acids. The CDR3 spells CASSQFPLAETQYF. In nucleotides, the CDR3 is TGCGCCAGCAGCCAGTTCCCGTTAGCGGAGACCCAGTACTTC.

The chain has TRBV28 and TRBJ2-1; 7 nucleotides agree with TRBD1. With 6 bases clipped from V and 4 bases from J, the junction kept 9 bases outside the gene matches. Looked up from germline, CDR1 is MDHEN and CDR2 is SYDVKM. This CDR3 has 15 residues. CDR3 nucleotide sequence: TGTGCCAGCAGCTCCGGGACAGACATTTACAATGAGCAGTTCTTC. This gives the protein CASSSGTDIYNEQFF.

In its sample, this clone was seen a few times. The chain has TRBV25-1 and TRBJ2-7; D is perhaps TRBD1 (6 bases). Trimming took off 9 bases at V and 0 bases at J, with 15 bases between the two ends. The CDR3 contains 14 residues. The germline CDR1 and CDR2 sequences are MGHDK and SYGVNS. The CDR3 loop reads CARQTGSSSYEQYV. The CDR3 DNA is TGTGCCAGACAAACAGGGAGCTCCTCCTACGAGCAGTACGTC.

In DNA, the CDR3 is TGTGCCAGCAGCGTAGATGGATCCGCTAGCACAGATACGCAGTATTTT. As protein: CASSVDGSASTDTQYF. The gene calls are TRBV9 and TRBJ2-3; the D is unclear. V was trimmed by 0 bases and J by 0 bases, leaving 11 bases between them. The CDR3 length is 16 residues. Looked up from germline, CDR1 is SGDLS and CDR2 is YYNGEE.

This clone has just a few counts. This sequence joins TRBV30 and TRBJ2-1; possibly TRBD1 or TRBD2 for D (5 bases each). The V end was cut by 3 bases, the J end by 2 bases, with 17 bases between. This CDR3 has 16 residues. CDR1 and CDR2 from the germline V gene are GTSNPN and SVGIG (reference sequence). The CDR3 sequence is CAWRKAWDGAYNEQFF. The CDR3 DNA is TGTGCCTGGAGGAAGGCGTGGGACGGAGCCTACAATGAGCAGTTCTTC.

The rearrangement links TRBV7-9 to TRBJ2-1, with 7 bases aligning to TRBD2. J gave up 4 bases and V 5 bases, and 8 bases lay outside the gene matches. Per the germline V gene, CDR1 is SEHNR and CDR2 is FQNEAQ (reference sequence). This CDR3 is 15 amino acids long. CDR3 loop: CASSDSSGEYNEQFF. CDR3 DNA: TGTGCCAGCAGCGATAGCAGCGGGGAATACAATGAGCAGTTCTTC.

The CDR3 spells CASSWGQAEETQYF. Written as DNA, the CDR3 is TGCGCCAGCAGCTGGGGACAGGCCGAAGAGACCCAGTACTTC. This chain connects TRBV5-1 to TRBJ2-5; 8 positions match TRBD1. There are 14 residues in the CDR3. Per germline, CDR1 SGHRS and CDR2 YFSETQ. With 3 bases clipped from V and 3 bases from J, the junction kept 4 bases outside the gene matches.

This clone was seen more than once but under ten times. The V call is TRBV27, the J call TRBJ1-4; D ambiguous. Germline V gene lookup returns CDR1 MNHEY and CDR2 SMNVEV (reference sequence). V was cut by 3 bases and J by 6 bases, with 5 bases left in between. The length of the CDR3 is 12 residues. CDR3 sequence reads: CASSFPDEKLFF. Written as DNA, the CDR3 is TGTGCCAGCAGTTTTCCGGATGAAAAACTGTTTTTT.

This chain uses TRBV9 with TRBJ2-3; no clear D. CDR1 and CDR2 (germline): SGDLS, YYNGEE. CDR3 length: 15 amino acids. The V end lost 0 bases, the J end lost 5 bases, and 13 bases lay between the germline ends. The CDR3 reads CASSVGISWVDTQYF. The DNA for the CDR3 is TGTGCCAGCAGCGTAGGAATCTCATGGGTAGATACGCAGTATTTT.

This clone was recorded a few times. The chain links TRBV7-6 to TRBJ2-1, with TRBD1 identical over 7 bases. The CDR3 contains 16 residues. V gave up 2 bases and J gave up 5 bases; unmatched junction bases: 9. Germline CDR1 and CDR2: SGHVS and FNYEAQ. The CDR3 loop reads CASSLRGQIINNEQFF. CDR3 coding DNA: TGTGCCAGCAGCTTAAGGGGACAGATAATTAACAATGAGCAGTTCTTC.